Shown below are 31 T cell receptor beta chains from a single sample sequenced in a study of radiotherapy plus CTLA-4 blockade in lung cancer (dated by TCRdb to about 2018). The library was built by means of the immunoSEQ multiplex PCR assay. TCRdb's version of the immuneACCESS table is confined to in-frame rearrangements and falls short of the full clone set. An unresolved V gene accounts for under half of the shortfall where checked; the remainder is of unknown origin. The sample table lists around 56,000 clones, around 85% of them with a count of one. 16% of the sample is held by the ten biggest clonotypes. Sequencing was performed on peripheral blood, taken from a patient treated with radiotherapy plus ipilimumab. The receptors derive from a human donor with non-small cell lung cancer who had a complete response to radiotherapy plus ipilimumab.

The CDR3 DNA is TGTGCCAGCAGCTTCGGGTCTGGAAACACCATATATTTT. This translates into CASSFGSGNTIYF. This sequence joins TRBV5-6 and TRBJ1-3; D gene uncertain. Trimming removed 2 bases at V and 1 base at J, with 4 bases between. The CDR3 spans 13 residues. Germline CDR1 SGHDT, CDR2 YYEEEE.

This sequence joins TRBV6-4 and TRBJ2-7, with 7 bases aligning to TRBD1. Trimming removed 10 bases from V and 3 bases from J; junction bases left unmatched: 12. The germline V gene encodes CDR1 MRHNA and CDR2 SNTAGT. The CDR3 extends over 14 amino acids. The CDR3 nucleotides read TGTGCCACCCACCTGTCGGGACAGCGCTACGAGCAGTACTTC. Its protein product is CATHLSGQRYEQYF.

Only one count was recorded for this clone. The chain carries TRBV7-9 and TRBJ2-1; 9 positions match TRBD2. CDR3 length: 15 residues. Germline V gene lookup returns CDR1 SEHNR and CDR2 FQNEAQ (reference sequence). V shed 7 bases, J shed 5 bases, and the junction held 9 bases outside the gene matches. The CDR3 DNA follows: TGTGCCAGCAACATAGCGGGAGTCTTACACAATGAGCAGTTCTTC. Translating gives CASNIAGVLHNEQFF.

This clone has just a few counts. The rearrangement uses TRBV11-3 and TRBJ2-6, with TRBD1 as a possible D gene (6 bases). V was cut by 1 base and J by 2 bases, with 9 bases left in between. Germline CDR1 reads SGHNT; CDR2 reads YENEEA. This CDR3 is built from 16 residues. The CDR3: CASSLGTVPGANVLTF. The CDR3 nucleotides read TGTGCCAGCAGCTTAGGGACAGTGCCTGGGGCCAACGTCCTGACTTTC.

The chain employs TRBV18 and TRBJ1-2, with TRBD1 matching over 8 bases. The CDR3 length is 16 residues. Germline lookup yields CDR1 KGHSH and CDR2 LQKENI. V lost 0 bases and J lost 4; bases outside the gene matches: 7. The CDR3 loop reads CASSPPQGAFGYGYTF. The CDR3 nucleotides read TGTGCCAGCTCACCACCCCAGGGGGCCTTTGGCTATGGCTACACCTTC.

V usage is TRBV11-3 and J usage is TRBJ2-5; D perhaps matches TRBD1 (5 bases). Germline values: CDR1 SGHNT, CDR2 YENEEA. The V and J ends lost 4 bases and 4 bases respectively, with 13 bases between them. This CDR3 contains 14 residues. The CDR3 nucleotides are TGTGCCAGCAGCTCCCCAAGGGGAAGAGAGACCCAGTACTTC. It is translated as CASSSPRGRETQYF.

This chain uses TRBV10-1 with TRBJ1-1; weak D call: TRBD1 (5 bases). The ends were cut back, 4 bases at V and 2 bases at J, with 8 bases in the middle. CDR3 length: 13 amino acids. CDR1 is WNHNN, CDR2 SYGVQD, per germline (reference sequence). The DNA for the CDR3 is TGCGCCAGCAGTGCCAGGGAAAACACTGAAGCTTTCTTT. This encodes CASSARENTEAFF.

The V gene is TRBV6-5, the J gene TRBJ1-2; the match to TRBD1 covers 10 bases. Per the germline V gene, CDR1 is MNHEY and CDR2 is SVGAGI. V trimming: 5 bases; J trimming: 8 bases; junction bases outside the gene matches: 5. The CDR3 totals 13 residues. CDR3 amino acids: CASSVGQGGGYTF. The CDR3, as DNA: TGTGCCAGCAGTGTTGGACAGGGGGGAGGCTACACCTTC.

The rearrangement uses TRBV29-1 and TRBJ2-5, with D perhaps matching TRBD1 (6 bases). The length of the CDR3 is 13 residues. Trimming took off 8 bases at V and 9 bases at J, with 22 bases between the two ends. Per germline, CDR1 SQVTM and CDR2 ANQGSEA. Written as DNA, the CDR3 is TGCAGCACCCGGGACAAAAGCCTGGGGGCCCAGTACTTC. This encodes CSTRDKSLGAQYF.

The V and J genes are TRBV10-1 and TRBJ2-2; no firm D call. This CDR3 is 12 amino acids long. Germline lookup yields CDR1 WNHNN and CDR2 SYGVQD (reference sequence). V lost 3 bases and J 6 bases, leaving 5 bases between the germline ends. This CDR3 reads CASSDSPGELFF. The DNA for the CDR3 is TGCGCCAGCAGTGACTCCCCCGGGGAGCTGTTTTTT.

This chain connects TRBV7-9 to TRBJ1-1; D unresolved. The CDR3 consists of 15 residues. V lost 4 bases and J lost 5, with 17 bases in between. The V gene's germline CDR1 is SEHNR and CDR2 FQNEAQ (reference sequence). The CDR3 DNA reads TGTGCCAGCAGCTCCCCCCTCGGAGCGGGGACTGAAGCTTTCTTT. Protein sequence: CASSSPLGAGTEAFF.

This sequence joins TRBV30 and TRBJ2-5; 8 nucleotides line up with TRBD1. The J call may be mistaken, given a closer DNA end match to TRBJ2-7. Germline V gene data show CDR1 as GTSNPN and CDR2 as SVGIG (reference sequence). The CDR3 runs to 15 residues. The CDR3 region has the DNA TGTGCCTGGAGTTTCCAGGGGGCTTCGGCGGCCGAGCAGTACTTC. Translation gives CAWSFQGASAAEQYF.

The rearrangement links TRBV25-1 to TRBJ2-1; 7 nucleotides line up with TRBD1. The CDR3 totals 15 residues. Germline V gene lookup returns CDR1 MGHDK and CDR2 SYGVNS. V gave up 4 bases and J gave up 1 base; unmatched junction bases: 4. Here the CDR3 reads CASSVAGGSYNEQFF. The CDR3, as DNA: TGTGCCAGCAGTGTCGCAGGGGGATCCTACAATGAGCAGTTCTTC.

This chain links TRBV5-4 with TRBJ2-7, with D maybe TRBD2 (5 bases). The V and J ends lost 4 bases and 5 bases respectively, with 16 bases between them. This CDR3 spans 14 amino acids. The germline V gene has CDR1 SGHNT and CDR2 YYREEE (reference sequence). Written as DNA, the CDR3 is TGTGCCAGCAGCCAATCAACTTTGAGGGACGAGCAGTACTTC. It yields the protein CASSQSTLRDEQYF.

The chain uses TRBV28 and TRBJ1-4; TRBD1 might be the D (6 bases). The CDR3 sequence is 14 residues long. The ends were cut back, 6 bases at V and 0 bases at J, with 8 bases in the middle. Germline V gene sequence: CDR1 MDHEN, CDR2 SYDVKM. CDR3 DNA: TGTGCCAGCAGAGGACAGTCAACTAATGAAAAACTGTTTTTT. This translates into CASRGQSTNEKLFF.

This clone was counted a few times. The V and J genes are TRBV14 and TRBJ2-3; D is perhaps TRBD2 (6 bases). Trimming removed 0 bases at V and 11 bases at J, with 12 bases between. Germline V gives CDR1 SGHDN, CDR2 FVKESK. This CDR3 comprises 13 residues. As DNA, the CDR3 is TGTGCCAGCAGCCAAGACCCGTTGGGAGGGCAGTATTTT. Translated: CASSQDPLGGQYF.

V gene TRBV7-2 combines with J gene TRBJ2-2, with 9 nucleotides matching TRBD2. The germline V gene encodes CDR1 SGHTA and CDR2 FQGNSA. This CDR3 has 17 amino acids. Losses at the gene ends were 1 base for V and 4 bases for J; bases not matched to a gene: 7. The CDR3 sequence: CASSLDVAGAVTGELFF. DNA for the CDR3: TGTGCCAGCAGCTTAGATGTAGCGGGGGCCGTCACCGGGGAGCTGTTTTTT.

The genes are TRBV7-8 and TRBJ1-2; 7 nucleotides agree with TRBD1. V was pared by 4 bases and J by 8 bases, with 7 bases of the junction left unmatched. Germline loops: CDR1 SGHVS, CDR2 FQNEAQ. The CDR3 length is 13 residues. In DNA, the CDR3 is TGTGCCAGCAGCTGGGGGCAGGGGGACGGCTACACCTTC. This sequence encodes CASSWGQGDGYTF. Supplemented by reference TRBV7-8 and TRBJ1-2, the full variable domain reads GAGVSQSPRYKVAKRGQDVALRCDPISGHVSLFWYQQALGQGPEFLTYFQNEAQLDKSGLPSDRFFAERPEGSVSTLKIQRTQQEDSAVYLCASSWGQGDGYTFGSGTRLTVV.

The V gene is TRBV7-9, the J gene TRBJ1-2, with D possibly being TRBD1 (6 bases). CDR3 length: 14 amino acids. Germline loops: CDR1 SEHNR, CDR2 FQNEAQ (reference sequence). V dropped 3 bases and J dropped 4 bases, with 12 bases sitting between them. The chain's CDR3 is CASSLTGVSYGYTF. CDR3 DNA: TGTGCCAGCAGCTTGACAGGCGTTTCCTATGGCTACACCTTC.

V and J are TRBV11-2 and TRBJ1-2, with D unresolved. Trimming cost V 4 bases and J 8 bases, with 11 bases left between them. CDR1 SGHAT and CDR2 FQNNGV come from the germline V gene. The CDR3 sequence is 12 residues long. CDR3 bases: TGTGCCAGCAGCTCGAGACAAGTCGGCTACACCTTC. It is translated as CASSSRQVGYTF.

The chain is built from TRBV6-5 and TRBJ1-2; 9 bases line up with TRBD1. Germline V CDR1 and CDR2: MNHEY, SVGAGI. The CDR3 is 15 amino acids. With 6 bases clipped from V and 7 bases from J, the junction kept 12 bases outside the gene matches. The CDR3 spells CASSRITGGGGGYTF. CDR3 sequence (DNA): TGTGCCAGCAGCCGAATTACAGGGGGCGGGGGTGGCTACACCTTC.

This clone occurred once. The gene calls are TRBV27 and TRBJ2-3, with a weak D call TRBD2 (5 bases). Germline V CDR1 and CDR2: MNHEY, SMNVEV (reference sequence). The CDR3 has 15 residues. Trimming took off 4 bases at V and 3 bases at J, with 14 bases between the two ends. The CDR3 spells CASSSTGVFTDTQYF. CDR3 bases: TGTGCCAGCAGTTCCACCGGGGTGTTTACAGATACGCAGTATTTT.

The gene calls are TRBV6-5 and TRBJ2-1, with 14 bases identical to TRBD2. The CDR3 is 15 residues long. The germline CDR1 and CDR2 sequences are MNHEY and SVGAGI. J gave up 13 bases and V 2 bases, and 7 bases lay outside the gene matches. CDR3 nucleotide sequence: TGTGCCAGCAGTTACACCGGGACTAGCGGGAGTGAACAGTTCTTC. Encoded protein: CASSYTGTSGSEQFF.

The chain couples TRBV19 to TRBJ1-1; D call uncertain. Trimming shortened V by 6 bases and J by 1 base, and 6 bases separated the two germline ends. CDR3 length: 12 residues. Looked up from germline, CDR1 is LNHDA and CDR2 is SQIVND (reference sequence). CDR3 sequence reads: CASRRGNTEAFF. The CDR3 DNA sequence: TGTGCCAGTAGGAGAGGGAACACTGAAGCTTTCTTT.

V gene TRBV5-6 combines with J gene TRBJ2-7, with D possibly TRBD2 on 7 matching bases. This CDR3 is built from 15 residues. The V end lost 5 bases, the J end lost 5 bases, and 20 bases lay between the germline ends. Germline V gene lookup returns CDR1 SGHDT and CDR2 YYEEEE. As DNA, the CDR3 is TGTGCCAGCAGTGGGGGGGGGCAACCCCCAAACGAGCAGTACTTC. Translation: CASSGGGQPPNEQYF.

The chain carries TRBV2 and TRBJ1-5; weak D call: TRBD1 (5 bases). V was clipped by 6 bases and J by 3 bases, with 9 bases between them. The CDR3 extends over 13 amino acids. Germline values: CDR1 SNHLY, CDR2 FYNNEI. The CDR3 coding sequence is TGTGCCAGCAGAGGACAAGCCAATCAGCCCCAGCATTTT. It is translated as CASRGQANQPQHF.

V gene TRBV9 combines with J gene TRBJ2-1, with a possible D match to TRBD1 (6 bases). Germline CDR1 reads SGDLS; CDR2 reads YYNGEE. There are 15 residues in the CDR3. V was cut by 3 bases and J by 5 bases, with 15 bases left in between. CDR3: CASSGGHLVNNEQFF. In DNA form, the CDR3 reads TGTGCCAGCAGCGGGGGACACCTGGTGAACAATGAGCAGTTCTTC.

The rearrangement links TRBV13 to TRBJ2-5; 7 bases agree with TRBD2. The V segment lost 5 bases and the J segment 2 bases; nucleotides outside the gene matches: 5. The CDR3 contains 14 residues. Germline CDR1 reads PRHDT; CDR2 reads FYEKMQ (reference sequence). CDR3 nucleotide sequence: TGTGCCAGCAGCGTACTCGGGGGGCAAGAGACCCAGTACTTC. Translation gives CASSVLGGQETQYF.

The CDR3 sequence: CASSDWTGAIDTEAFF. DNA for the CDR3: TGTGCCAGCAGTGACTGGACAGGGGCCATCGACACTGAAGCTTTCTTT. This chain connects TRBV25-1 to TRBJ1-1; 9 positions match TRBD1. The CDR3 has 16 amino acids. Germline CDR1 MGHDK, CDR2 SYGVNS. The trim removed 3 bases at V and 3 bases at J, leaving 8 bases unmatched.

The chain couples TRBV11-3 to TRBJ2-7; D possibly corresponds to TRBD2 (6 bases). The CDR3 has 14 residues. The V end lost 5 bases, the J end lost 1 base, and 12 bases lay between the germline ends. Germline V lookup: CDR1 SGHNT, CDR2 YENEEA. The CDR3 loop is CASSHGDSSYEQYF. The CDR3, as DNA: TGTGCCAGCAGCCACGGGGACTCTTCCTACGAGCAGTACTTC.

The J gene is TRBJ2-7, the V gene TRBV2, with 7 bases fitting TRBD1. CDR3 length equals 12 residues. With V trimmed by 6 bases and J by 4 bases, 3 bases remained unmatched. From germline, CDR1 is SNHLY and CDR2 FYNNEI. CDR3 residues: CASSSGGYEQYV. The DNA for the CDR3 is TGTGCCAGCAGCTCAGGGGGTTACGAGCAGTACGTC.